The 13 T cell receptor beta chains below come from one sample, sequenced in a study of blood T cell repertoires in COVID-19. Clones were read by immunoSEQ multiplex PCR, and TCRdb kept only the in-frame ones, dropping some. The sample holds 90,000 to 100,000 clones, approximately 88% seen once. Material for sequencing was peripheral blood. These receptor sequences come from a man aged 60 to 69 with COVID-19, enrolled during active disease.

The chain couples TRBV5-4 to TRBJ1-3; 8 nucleotides line up with TRBD1. This CDR3 is built from 13 residues. With V trimmed by 9 bases and J by 2 bases, 4 bases remained unmatched. The V gene's germline CDR1 is SGHNT and CDR2 YYREEE (reference sequence). The CDR3, as DNA: TGTGCCAACCTACAGGGGGCTGGAAACACCATATATTTT. This sequence encodes CANLQGAGNTIYF.

This chain links TRBV11-2 with TRBJ2-2; D is undetermined. The CDR3 runs 16 residues. Germline lookup yields CDR1 SGHAT and CDR2 FQNNGV. The V end was cut by 3 bases, the J end by 1 base, with 12 bases between. The CDR3 region has the DNA TGTGCCAGCAGCTTGGGCGTTTCCAGGAACACCGGGGAGCTGTTTTTT. This codes for CASSLGVSRNTGELFF.

This clone is a singleton in its sample. The chain employs TRBV19 and TRBJ2-4; TRBD1 is a possible D gene (7 bases). CDR1 LNHDA and CDR2 SQIVND come from the germline V gene (reference sequence). This CDR3 contains 18 residues. The V end was cut by 2 bases, the J end by 3 bases, with 20 bases between. The CDR3 loop is CASSIRGGGAVDKNIQYF. In DNA form, the CDR3 reads TGTGCCAGTAGTATAAGAGGAGGGGGCGCGGTGGACAAAAACATTCAGTACTTC.

V is TRBV28 and J is TRBJ1-5; D remains ambiguous. The CDR3 has 14 amino acids. In germline, CDR1 is MDHEN, CDR2 SYDVKM. Trimming removed 5 bases at V and 1 base at J, with 9 bases between. The CDR3 nucleotides read TGTGCCAGCAGTATATCTCAGAGCAATCAGCCCCAGCATTTT. This encodes CASSISQSNQPQHF.

This clone is deemed medium-sized. This sequence joins TRBV5-5 and TRBJ2-7; perhaps TRBD2 as D (7 bases). Germline lookup yields CDR1 SGHKS and CDR2 YYEKEE (reference sequence). Trimming removed 0 bases from V and 3 bases from J, with 13 bases in between. CDR3 size: 15 residues. The CDR3 region has the DNA TGTGCCAGCAGCTTGGCTCGGGGGGCGAACTACGAGCAGTACTTC. Its translation is CASSLARGANYEQYF. The entire variable domain, with the rest obtained from reference TRBV5-5 and TRBJ2-7, is as follows: DAGVTQSPTHLIKTRGQQVTLRCSPISGHKSVSWYQQVLGQGPQFIFQYYEKEERGRGNFPDRFSARQFPNYSSELNVNALLLGDSALYLCASSLARGANYEQYFGPGTRLTVT.

The chain carries TRBV6-5 and TRBJ2-5; D may be TRBD1 (6 bases). The CDR3 is 15 residues long. Germline V gene lookup returns CDR1 MNHEY and CDR2 SVGAGI. V was pared by 0 bases and J by 3 bases, with 11 bases between. The CDR3 coding sequence is TGTGCCAGCAGTTACTCGGGGGCAGGGGAAGAGACCCAGTACTTC. Amino acid sequence: CASSYSGAGEETQYF.

The chain links TRBV28 to TRBJ1-1, with D possibly TRBD1 on 5 matching bases. CDR1 is MDHEN, CDR2 SYDVKM, per germline. The V end was cut by 1 base, the J end by 1 base, with 10 bases between. The CDR3 contains 15 residues. Here the CDR3 reads CASSLYGGGNTEAFF. The CDR3 bases are TGTGCCAGCAGTTTATATGGGGGAGGGAACACTGAAGCTTTCTTT.

This clone was seen only once. The rearrangement uses TRBV7-9 and TRBJ2-7; D gene unclear. V dropped 3 bases and J dropped 6 bases, with 9 bases sitting between them. The CDR3 loop spans 12 amino acids. Per germline, CDR1 SEHNR and CDR2 FQNEAQ (reference sequence). The CDR3 sequence is CASSFESGEQYF. CDR3 coding DNA: TGTGCCAGCAGCTTCGAGAGTGGCGAGCAGTACTTC.

The chain recombines TRBV7-3 with TRBJ1-1, with TRBD1 identical over 7 bases. CDR1 is SGHTA, CDR2 FQGTGA, per germline. The CDR3 runs to 15 residues. J gave up 6 bases and V 1 base, and 8 bases lay outside the gene matches. DNA for the CDR3: TGTGCCAGCAGCTTAAACTCAGGGGGAATATCTGAAGCTTTCTTT. This encodes CASSLNSGGISEAFF. Drawing the rest from reference TRBV7-3 and TRBJ1-1, the complete variable domain is GAGVSQTPSNKVTEKGKYVELRCDPISGHTALYWYRQSLGQGPEFLIYFQGTGAADDSGLPNDRFFAVRPEGSVSTLKIQRTERGDSAVYLCASSLNSGGISEAFFGQGTRLTVV.

The chain combines TRBV11-3 with TRBJ1-2, with TRBD1 matching over 10 bases. Germline V gene lookup returns CDR1 SGHNT and CDR2 YENEEA. This CDR3 region has 15 residues. The V segment lost 1 base and the J segment 5 bases; nucleotides outside the gene matches: 4. CDR3 in amino acids: CASSLAGDRGYGYTF. Written as DNA, the CDR3 is TGTGCCAGCAGCTTAGCCGGGGACAGGGGTTATGGCTACACCTTC. The whole variable domain, filled in from reference TRBV11-3 and TRBJ1-2, reads EAGVVQSPRYKIIEKKQPVAFWCNPISGHNTLYWYLQNLGQGPELLIRYENEEAVDDSQLPKDRFSAERLKGVDSTLKIQPAELGDSAVYLCASSLAGDRGYGYTFGSGTRLTVV.

V usage is TRBV3-1 (or the pseudogene TRBV3-2) and J usage is TRBJ2-7; D is ambiguous. This CDR3 is 12 amino acids long. Per germline, CDR1 LGHDT and CDR2 YNNKEL (reference sequence). V was clipped by 4 bases and J by 3 bases, with 7 bases between them. CDR3 amino acids: CASSPECYEQYF. The CDR3 DNA reads as TGTGCCAGCAGCCCCGAGTGCTACGAGCAGTACTTC.

This rearrangement joins TRBV13 to TRBJ2-7; 10 bases are shared with TRBD2. There are 15 residues in the CDR3. Germline CDR1 PRHDT, CDR2 FYEKMQ (reference sequence). With 5 bases clipped from V and 2 bases from J, the junction kept 6 bases outside the gene matches. CDR3 nucleotide sequence: TGTGCCAGCAGCCTCCGGACTAGCGGTACCTACGAGCAGTACTTC. Translating gives CASSLRTSGTYEQYF.

The chain carries TRBV11-3 and TRBJ2-2; tentative D call: TRBD1 (6 bases). This CDR3 has 14 residues. CDR1 is SGHNT and CDR2 is YENEEA in the germline V gene. The V gene lost 5 bases and the J gene lost 7 bases, with 14 bases spanning the gap. This CDR3 is CASSRGQSLGELFF. The CDR3 DNA follows: TGTGCCAGCAGCCGGGGACAATCTCTCGGGGAGCTGTTTTTT.